This record concerns one TCR beta chain sequence. These data come from a study of technical replicates of blood from a few donors. Deletions cut 5 bases from V and 1 base from J, with 12 bases between. Germline values: CDR1 LNHDA, CDR2 SQIVND (reference sequence). The CDR3 is 16 residues long. TCRdb keeps only in-frame clones here, not all; method: immunoSEQ multiplex PCR. The top ten hold around 0.24% of the sample, which has about 94,000 clones, more than 90% seen once. The rearrangement joins TRBV19 to TRBJ2-6; weak D call: TRBD1 (6 bases). Sequencing used T cells isolated from PBMCs. The sequence came from a human donor in good health. CDR3 DNA: TGTGCCAGTAGTCCGCGGACAGCTTCTGGGGCCAACGTCCTGACTTTC. It specifies CASSPRTASGANVLTF.